This T cell receptor beta chain was sequenced in a study of control samples from healthy donors and cancer patients. Method: immunoSEQ multiplex PCR; TCRdb's copy keeps in-frame clones and lacks some. In all, the sample yields roughly 200,000 clones. Germline CDR1 reads LNHDA; CDR2 reads SQIVND (reference sequence). This CDR3 contains 17 residues. V was trimmed by 4 bases and J by 0 bases, leaving 16 bases between them. V and J are TRBV19 and TRBJ1-3, with TRBD1 as a possible D gene (6 bases). Sequenced sample: blood. This TCR was recovered from a woman under 40 in good health. CDR3 coding DNA: TGTGCCAGTAGTACCGTTTCTACAGGGAGCTCTGGAAACACCATATATTTT. This sequence encodes CASSTVSTGSSGNTIYF.